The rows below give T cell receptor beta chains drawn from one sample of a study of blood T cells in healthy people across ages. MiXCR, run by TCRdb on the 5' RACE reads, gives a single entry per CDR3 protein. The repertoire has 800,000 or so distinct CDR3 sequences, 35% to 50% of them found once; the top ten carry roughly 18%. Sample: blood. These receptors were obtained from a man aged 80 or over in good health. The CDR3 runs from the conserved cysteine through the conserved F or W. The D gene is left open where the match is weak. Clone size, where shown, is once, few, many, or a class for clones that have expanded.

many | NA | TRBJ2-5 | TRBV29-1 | CSVDFFPGGETQYF | TGCAGCGTTGATTTTTTCCCGGGTGGGGAGACCCAGTACTTC
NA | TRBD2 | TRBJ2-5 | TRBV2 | CASSGRTSDYNEQYF | TGTGCCAGCAGTGGAAGGACTAGCGACTACAATGAGCAGTACTTC
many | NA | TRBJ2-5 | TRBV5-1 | CASSLGRGEETQYF | TGCGCCAGCAGCTTGGGCAGGGGGGAAGAGACCCAGTACTTC
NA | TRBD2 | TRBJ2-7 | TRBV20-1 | CSARGNEASGYEQYF | TGCAGTGCTAGAGGTAACGAGGCTAGCGGCTACGAGCAGTACTTC
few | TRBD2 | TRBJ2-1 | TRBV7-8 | CASSLNLAGEKNEQFF | TGTGCCAGCAGCTTAAATCTAGCGGGAGAAAAAAATGAGCAGTTCTTC
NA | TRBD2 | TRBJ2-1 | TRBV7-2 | CASSPMTSGSGNEQFF | TGTGCCAGCAGCCCGATGACTAGCGGGAGTGGAAATGAGCAGTTCTTC
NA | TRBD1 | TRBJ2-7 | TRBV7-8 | CASSRRTGGISFRDEQYF | TGTGCCAGCAGCCGGCGGACAGGGGGAATTAGTTTTCGGGACGAGCAGTACTTC
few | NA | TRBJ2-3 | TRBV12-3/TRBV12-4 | CASTQTFSDTQYF | TGTGCCAGCACCCAAACGTTTTCAGATACGCAGTATTTT
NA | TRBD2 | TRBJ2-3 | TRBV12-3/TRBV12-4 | CASSAARIAGADVQYF | TGTGCCAGCAGCGCGGCCAGAATAGCGGGGGCAGATGTGCAGTATTTT
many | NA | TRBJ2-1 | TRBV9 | CASSVTAQLNEQFF | TGTGCCAGCAGCGTAACAGCGCAACTTAATGAGCAGTTCTTC
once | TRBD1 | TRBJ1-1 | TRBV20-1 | CSARVQGPGTEAFF | TGCAGTGCTAGAGTACAGGGGCCGGGCACTGAAGCTTTCTTT
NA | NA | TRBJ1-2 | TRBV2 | CASNRANYGYTF | TGTGCCAGCAACAGAGCAAACTATGGCTACACCTTC
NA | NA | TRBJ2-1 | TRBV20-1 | CSAVSYNEQFF | TGCAGTGCGGTTTCCTACAATGAGCAGTTCTTC
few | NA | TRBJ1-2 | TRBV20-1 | CSARGSEQYGYTF | TGCAGTGCCCGAGGCTCCGAGCAGTATGGCTACACCTTC
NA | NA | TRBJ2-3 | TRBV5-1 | CASSSPNLADTQYF | TGCGCCAGCAGCTCCCCGAACTTAGCGGATACGCAGTATTTT
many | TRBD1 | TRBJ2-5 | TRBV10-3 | CAISEPGQGAGETQYF | TGTGCCATCAGTGAACCGGGACAGGGGGCCGGGGAGACCCAGTACTTC
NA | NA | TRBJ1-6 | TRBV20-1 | CSARVAVDNSPLHF | TGCAGTGCTAGAGTGGCCGTTGATAATTCACCCCTCCACTTT
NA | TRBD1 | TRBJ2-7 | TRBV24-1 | CATSDYRGYEQYF | TGTGCCACCAGTGATTACAGGGGCTACGAGCAGTACTTC
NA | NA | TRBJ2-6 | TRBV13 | CASSFSQVLSGANVLTF | TGTGCCAGCAGCTTCTCTCAGGTCCTCTCTGGGGCCAACGTCCTGACTTTC
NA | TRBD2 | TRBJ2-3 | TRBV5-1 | CASSLETSGSLQYF | TGCGCCAGCAGCTTAGAAACTAGCGGTAGTCTGCAGTATTTT
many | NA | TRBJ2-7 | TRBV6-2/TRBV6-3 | CASSYSGQHLREQYF | TGTGCCAGCAGTTACTCGGGTCAGCATCTACGGGAGCAGTACTTC
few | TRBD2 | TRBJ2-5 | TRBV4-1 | CASSQGQFEGLAGNEQYF | TGCGCCAGCAGCCAAGGACAATTTGAAGGACTAGCTGGCAATGAGCAGTACTTC
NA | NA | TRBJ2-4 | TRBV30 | CAWSLAAIAKNIQYF | TGTGCCTGGAGTCTCGCAGCAATAGCCAAAAACATTCAGTACTTC
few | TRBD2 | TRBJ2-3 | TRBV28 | CASTRDYADTQYF | TGTGCCAGCACGAGGGACTACGCAGATACGCAGTATTTT
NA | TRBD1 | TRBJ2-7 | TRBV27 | CASSSDRAHEQYF | TGTGCCAGCAGTTCTGACAGGGCCCACGAGCAGTACTTC
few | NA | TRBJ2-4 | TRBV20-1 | CSARGAPDGEGAKNIQYF | TGCAGTGCTAGAGGAGCCCCGGACGGCGAAGGGGCCAAAAACATTCAGTACTTC
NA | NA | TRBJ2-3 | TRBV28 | CASTTRLDTQYF | TGTGCCAGCACCACCCGGCTGGATACGCAGTATTTT
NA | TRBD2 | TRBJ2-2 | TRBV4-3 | CASSQDLGTSGRGELFF | TGCGCCAGCAGCCAAGATCTAGGGACTAGCGGGAGAGGGGAGCTGTTTTTT
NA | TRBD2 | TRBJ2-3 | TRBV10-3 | CAIGLDADTQYF | TGTGCCATCGGACTAGATGCAGATACGCAGTATTTT
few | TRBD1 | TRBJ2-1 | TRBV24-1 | CATSDLSPGQGLYNEQFF | TGTGCCACCAGTGATTTGAGCCCCGGACAGGGACTCTACAATGAGCAGTTCTTC